The 8 T cell receptor beta chains listed next were all sequenced from one sample in a study of tumor and adjacent non-tumor tissue in lung cancer. Three rounds of nested PCR, following a modified ARM-PCR protocol, produced the TCRbeta library. TCRdb passed the multiplex PCR reads through MiXCR, listing each CDR3 protein once. Altogether about 80,000 distinct CDR3 sequences are present, 80% to 90% being singletons, with the ten largest covering about half. This sample's RNA came from whole unsorted tissue. The normal lung tissue was taken more than 3 cm from the tumor edge. The sample consisted of distant non-tumor lung tissue. The receptor source for this set is a man in his 60s with non-small cell lung cancer.

Note on this clonotype: A much larger clone lies a single base off, so this may be a read error. The chain employs TRBV29-1 and TRBJ1-6; 7 bases are a match to TRBD1. The CDR3 is made up of 13 amino acids. Per germline, CDR1 SQVTM and CDR2 ANQGSEA. DNA of the CDR3: TGCAACGTTGGGGACAGCTATAGTTCACCCCTCCACTTT. This sequence encodes CNVGDSYSSPLHF.

A note on this clonotype: A read error may produce the germline difference seen at one junction end. J is TRBJ1-1 and V is TRBV11-3; possible D gene TRBD1, 5 bases. CDR1 is SGHNT and CDR2 is YENEEA in the germline V gene. The CDR3 has 14 amino acids. CDR3 protein: CAISLYRLNTEAFF. The CDR3 bases are TGTGCCATCAGCTTATACAGGTTGAACACTGAAGCTTTCTTT.

The chain employs TRBV24-1 and TRBJ2-3; tentative D call: TRBD1 (5 bases). CDR1 and CDR2 (germline): KGHDR, SFDVKD. Trimming took off 5 bases at V and 0 bases at J, with 11 bases between the two ends. This CDR3 spans 15 amino acids. CDR3 protein: CATSVRTYSTDTQYF. The CDR3 DNA is TGTGCCACCAGTGTGAGGACATACAGCACAGATACGCAGTATTTT.

As to this clonotype: A junction end diverges from the germline sequence, so it may reflect a read error. V is TRBV6-1 and J is TRBJ2-2, with 10 bases lining up with TRBD2. The CDR3 covers 16 residues. Germline assignment: CDR1 MNHNS and CDR2 SASEGT. CDR3 DNA sequence: TGTGTCAGCAGTGCCGGGACTAGCGCTAACACCGGGGAGCTGTGTTTT. Its protein product is CVSSAGTSANTGELCF.

The CDR3 DNA follows: TGCAGGGTGGGAGTGGTGGGAACCCCCGAGCAGTACTTC. Translation gives CRVGVVGTPEQYF. This rearrangement joins TRBV29-1 to TRBJ2-7; TRBD2 is a possible D gene (5 bases). CDR3 size: 13 residues. Germline CDR1 and CDR2: SQVTM and ANQGSEA.

On this clonotype itself: The CDR3 ends on some other residue instead of the conserved phenylalanine or tryptophan, so this is likely a read error. No DNA is shown, since the ends of the CDR3 on it are uncertain; the CDR3 is the one TCRdb lists. This chain connects TRBV5-6 to TRBJ1-1; the DNA was not used to check the table's D call, TRBD1. A total of 13 residues make up the CDR3, ends included. Germline loops: CDR1 SGHDT, CDR2 YYEEEE. The CDR3 loop is CAGSLLQGSETFY.

This clonotype was detected only a few times. This may arise from a read error, as a much more abundant clone is one base away. The J gene is TRBJ2-1, the V gene TRBV20-1; D is tentatively TRBD1 or TRBD2 (5 bases each). The CDR3 totals 17 residues. V lost 4 bases and J 1 base, leaving 20 bases between the germline ends. The V gene's germline CDR1 is DFQATT and CDR2 SNEGSKA (reference sequence). CDR3 in amino acids: CSAIDSGTRTSYNEQFF. The CDR3 region has the DNA TGCAGTGCTATAGATAGTGGGACCAGGACGTCCTACAATGAGCAGTTCTTC.

This clonotype was seen repeatedly, ten times or more. This sequence joins TRBV11-2 and TRBJ1-2, with TRBD1 matching over 9 bases. Per germline, CDR1 SGHAT and CDR2 FQNNGV. The CDR3 contains 17 residues. Trimming cost V 5 bases and J 2 bases; bases outside gene matches: 12. The CDR3 nucleotides are TGTGCCAGCAGCCCCGCGGCGGGACAGGGCTTCAACTATGGCTACACCTTC. Translating it yields CASSPAAGQGFNYGYTF.